This T cell receptor (beta chain) was sequenced in a study of breast tumors, draining lymph nodes, adjacent tissues. General study findings and limits: Compared with lymph nodes, tumors were less diverse; compared with nontumor tissue, more. The lymph node origin of tumor T cells was framed as consistent with a hypothesis, not demonstrated. Tumor and nontumor repertoires were significantly more similar in luminal-like than in basal-like breast cancer. Data fit most tumor T cells coming from lymph node, expanding in tumor.

The lymph nodes were axillary draining lymph nodes from breast cancer patients. TCRdb recomputed calls from the multiplex PCR reads with MiXCR, one row per CDR3 protein. Found here are about 130,000 distinct CDR3 sequences, around 20% of them singletons; the top ten hold more than 2.5%. A word on this clonotype: Antigen: not known.

The CDR3 totals 15 residues. The germline CDR1 and CDR2 sequences are MDHEN and SYDVKM. The V end was cut by 7 bases, the J end by 3 bases, with 16 bases between. The chain links TRBV28 to TRBJ2-1; D might be TRBD1 or TRBD2, each matching 5 bases. The source material was axillary lymph node tissue. The receptor was isolated from a female donor with breast cancer. Some clones in this sample may be carry-over from other donors' samples. The CDR3, as DNA: TGTGCCAGCACCAAAACAGAGGGGATCTACAATGAGCAGTTCTTC. Translated: CASTKTEGIYNEQFF. Full variable domain (outside the CDR3, taken from reference TRBV28 and TRBJ2-1): DVKVTQSSRYLVKRTGEKVFLECVQDMDHENMFWYRQDPGLGLRLIYFSYDVKMKEKGDIPEGYSVSREKKERFSLILESASTNQTSMYLCASTKTEGIYNEQFFGPGTRLTVL.